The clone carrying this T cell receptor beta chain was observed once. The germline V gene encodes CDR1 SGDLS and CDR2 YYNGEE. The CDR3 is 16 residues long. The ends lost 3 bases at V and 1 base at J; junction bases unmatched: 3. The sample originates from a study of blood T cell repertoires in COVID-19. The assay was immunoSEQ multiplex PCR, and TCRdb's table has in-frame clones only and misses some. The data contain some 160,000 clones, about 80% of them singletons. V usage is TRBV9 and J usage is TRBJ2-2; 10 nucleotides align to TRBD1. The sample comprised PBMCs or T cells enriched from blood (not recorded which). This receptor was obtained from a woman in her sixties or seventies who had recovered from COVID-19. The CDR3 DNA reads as TGTGCCAGCAGCGCGCGGACAGGGGGGAACACCGGGGAGCTGTTTTTT. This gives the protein CASSARTGGNTGELFF.